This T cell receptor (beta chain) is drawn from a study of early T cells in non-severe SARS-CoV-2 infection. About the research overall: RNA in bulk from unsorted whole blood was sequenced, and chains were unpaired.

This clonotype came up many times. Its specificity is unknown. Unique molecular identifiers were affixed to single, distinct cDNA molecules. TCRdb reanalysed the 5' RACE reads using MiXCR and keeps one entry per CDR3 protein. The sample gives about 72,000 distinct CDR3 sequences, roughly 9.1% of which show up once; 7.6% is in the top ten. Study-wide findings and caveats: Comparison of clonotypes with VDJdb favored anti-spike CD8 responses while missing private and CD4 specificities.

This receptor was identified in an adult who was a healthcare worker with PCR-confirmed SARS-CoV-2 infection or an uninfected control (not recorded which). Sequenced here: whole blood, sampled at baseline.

CDR3 loop: CASSLRDLNTEAFF. DNA for the CDR3: TGTGCCAGCAGCCTAAGAGACCTGAACACTGAAGCTTTCTTT. J is TRBJ1-1 and V is TRBV5-4; D ambiguous. Deletions cut 4 bases from V and 0 bases from J, with 10 bases between. The CDR3 contains 14 residues. Germline assignment: CDR1 SGHNT and CDR2 YYREEE (reference sequence).